This T cell receptor (beta chain) was sequenced during a study of blood T cell repertoires in COVID-19. Study overall: T cells, B-cell-depleted T cells, or PBMCs provided the cDNA or gDNA that served as material.

Using immunoSEQ multiplex PCR, the repertoire was profiled, and TCRdb retains in-frame clones only, with some absent. The profile shows roughly 200,000 clones, more than 75% of them singletons. Looked up from germline, CDR1 is MNHEY and CDR2 is SMNVEV (reference sequence). V was clipped by 5 bases and J by 3 bases, with 17 bases between them. This CDR3 region has 15 residues. The chain has TRBV27 and TRBJ2-7; D might be TRBD2 (6 bases). This clonotype originated in a man in his sixties who had recovered from COVID-19. The sequenced sample consisted of peripheral blood. CDR3 nucleotides: TGTGCCAGCAGTCCCCCTAGCGCAGGGTTCTACGAGCAGTACTTC. It translates to CASSPPSAGFYEQYF.